In its sample, the clone carrying this TCR beta chain was seen a few times. Enrolled during active infection, Seattle patients were then followed longitudinally. This entry belongs to a study of blood T cell repertoires in COVID-19. Study-level information: The samples span acute and convalescent COVID-19 from the United States, Italy and Spain.

The germline V gene has CDR1 GTSNPN and CDR2 SVGIG (reference sequence). Trimming took 0 bases from V and 0 from J, leaving 6 bases between them. The CDR3 has 14 amino acids. TCRdb keeps only in-frame clones here, not all; method: immunoSEQ multiplex PCR. Altogether 150,000 or so clones are present, roughly 80% being singletons, with the ten largest covering 9% to 13%. The clonotype comes from a woman aged 55-70 years with COVID-19, enrolled during active disease. The sample taken for sequencing was peripheral blood. The V gene is TRBV30, the J gene TRBJ1-5; D call uncertain. Here the CDR3 DNA reads TGTGCCTGGAGTGTTTCTGTTAGCAATCAGCCCCAGCATTTT. Translated, it gives CAWSVSVSNQPQHF.